A single sample gave rise to the 6 T cell receptor beta chains below, sequenced in a study of shared clonotypes between healthy human individuals. CD8 cells classed as naive were CD45RO-negative and positively selected for CCR7, excluding terminally differentiated effector memory CD45RA+ cells. The protocol was immunoSEQ multiplex PCR, while the TCRdb copy is restricted to in-frame clones and leaves out a portion. The sample contains some 2 million clones, about 95% of which appear only once. Sequences were obtained from naive CD8+ T cells sorted from blood. The source of these receptors is a man between 18 and 35 years old in good health.

This clone was picked up a small number of times. V and J are TRBV7-2 and TRBJ1-5; no firm D call. The V end lost 2 bases, the J end lost 5 bases, and 7 bases lay between the germline ends. In germline, CDR1 is SGHTA, CDR2 FQGNSA. There are 13 residues in the CDR3. The CDR3 here is CASSLWRDQPQHF. CDR3 in DNA: TGTGCCAGCAGCTTATGGAGGGATCAGCCCCAGCATTTT.

This rearrangement joins TRBV5-1 to TRBJ2-2; no firm D call. The CDR3 is 12 residues long. Germline V gene sequence: CDR1 SGHRS, CDR2 YFSETQ. V dropped 0 bases and J dropped 9 bases, with 6 bases sitting between them. CDR3 DNA sequence: TGCGCCAGCAGCTTGGCCAACAGGGAGCTGTTTTTT. Amino acid sequence: CASSLANRELFF.

The J gene is TRBJ2-7, the V gene TRBV21-1. TRBV21-1 is a recognized pseudogene. The CDR3 consists of 16 residues. The CDR3 sequence: CASSDLGQVAPYEQYF. CDR3 bases: TGTGCCAGCAGCGACCTCGGGCAGGTGGCACCCTACGAGCAGTACTTC.

In nucleotides, the CDR3 is TGTGCCAGCAGCGGACAGGGGGACTCCGAAGCTTTCTTT. The encoded protein is CASSGQGDSEAFF. The rearrangement joins TRBV9 to TRBJ1-1; TRBD1 matches at 9 bases. The CDR3 is 13 residues long. The junction had 5 bases not matched to a gene; V was cut back by 3 bases and J by 8 bases. Germline V gene sequence: CDR1 SGDLS, CDR2 YYNGEE.

About this clone: Other nucleotide sequences in the sample specify the same CDR3. The rearrangement uses TRBV5-6 and TRBJ2-1; D is undetermined. Per germline, CDR1 SGHDT and CDR2 YYEEEE. The CDR3 length is 14 residues. Between the trimmed V and J ends, which lost 0 bases and 4 bases, there was a span of 8 bases. CDR3 in amino acids: CASSLAGSYNEQFF. DNA of the CDR3: TGTGCCAGCAGCTTGGCCGGGTCTTACAATGAGCAGTTCTTC.

The gene calls are TRBV4-1 and TRBJ1-1; TRBD1 is a possible D gene (6 bases). Trimming took off 2 bases at V and 4 bases at J, with 14 bases between the two ends. CDR3 length equals 15 residues. The germline V gene has CDR1 MGHRA and CDR2 YSYEKL. The CDR3 nucleotides are TGCGCCAGCAGCCAACAAAACAGGGACGGCACTGAAGCTTTCTTT. Amino acid sequence: CASSQQNRDGTEAFF.